This TCR beta chain appears in the sequencing data of a study of CD8+CD57+ T cells in acquired aplastic anemia. General observations from the study: Researchers report that fewer than 35 CD8+ CDR3 sequences appeared in both patients and controls.

V was shortened by 3 bases and J by 0 bases, with 11 bases between the two germline ends. Germline lookup yields CDR1 SQVTM and CDR2 ANQGSEA. This CDR3 is 14 amino acids long. Sequencing involved patients with CD8+CD57+ cell expansion previously shown by flow cytometry. Each patient had severe acquired aplastic anemia. With respect to this clonotype: Antigen unknown.

The TCR beta profiling, which covered VDJ combination and CDR3 sequence, was carried out using genomic DNA as the template. TCRdb recomputed calls from the reads with MiXCR, one row per CDR3 protein. Of 160,000 or so distinct CDR3 sequences listed, 70% to 75% were seen once; the top ten hold 45% to 60%. The chain combines TRBV29-1 with TRBJ1-1, with D tentatively TRBD1 (6 bases). The sequencing sample was made of sorted CD4+, CD8+, or CD8+CD57+ T cells (not recorded which) from PBMCs. The receptor was derived from a human donor with aplastic anemia. CDR3 amino acids: CSVDRGPMNTEAFF. CDR3 bases: TGCAGCGTTGATCGGGGGCCTATGAACACTGAAGCTTTCTTT.